This T cell receptor beta chain was found in a study of shared clonotypes between healthy human individuals (TCRdb year 2020). At the level of the whole study: Two women and a few men aged 18 to 49 years were included in the cohort. For each donor, CD4 naive and CD4 memory were each given three plates, CD8 naive was given two plates, and CD8 memory was given one plate. Libraries were prepared and TCR repertoires were sequenced by different laboratories using diverse techniques, in order to increase sequencing depth and limit assay-specific biases. Leukapheresis yielded between about 0.85 and 10 billion PBMCs per donor. To estimate repertoire size and how much clonotype sharing occurs between individuals, the study deeply sequenced the blood TCR repertoires of a handful of healthy adults.

The donors were healthy, HIV-negative adults with no recently reported acute infections or vaccinations. Every donor was a Caucasian adult living in Nashville, Tennessee, USA. Magnetic negative selection was used to enrich CD4+ T cells, after which naive cells were positively selected on CD45RA and the negative fraction became the memory subset. Blood was collected by leukapheresis, and PBMCs were isolated by Ficoll-Histopaque density gradient centrifugation and then cryopreserved in liquid nitrogen vapor phase. Analytical flow cytometry was used to check the purity and quantity of each magnetically sorted T cell population. Genomic DNA was isolated from every sorted fraction and measured by UV absorbance on a Nanodrop 2000c. Broad study findings and their caveats: The small number of donors limited the genetic and exposure-history diversity represented. Pairwise subsampling indicated that sequencing depth was expected to affect the degree of clonotype sharing among donors. Naive subsets generally had larger estimated clonotype richness than memory subsets. Sampling was restricted to blood, and TCR repertoires in tissue are likely to differ from TCR repertoires in blood. About 4.5% of naive CD4, 3.5% of naive CD8, approximately 2% of memory CD4, and about 0.4% of memory CD8 clonotypes were shared across several donors. Incomplete sequencing was indicated by rarefaction of sorted-subset datasets, despite the large sequencing depth. Higher generation probabilities were observed for clonotypes shared by all four sorted-subset donors than for non-shared clonotypes.

On this clone: This receptor's antigen is unknown. Nothing much larger sits one base from this clone, and base qualities are not available.

TCR CDR3 regions were amplified from genomic DNA by multiplex PCR using the deep immunoSEQ assay. Extracted genomic DNA from each cell subset was distributed evenly across all wells of several immunoSEQ 96-well plates, and each plate was treated as a replicate. Each replicate PCR for sorted subsets received about 210 ng genomic DNA, equal to 28,000 or so T cell genomes. Purified libraries were quantified with a Qubit 3.0 fluorometer, sized on a Bioanalyzer 2100, and re-quantified with the KAPA Library Quantification kit. Every immunoSEQ 96-well plate was sequenced on a separate single-read 150-cycle Illumina NextSeq 550 flow cell. The study's processing was this. The immunoSEQ output contained only junctional sequences without quality scores, so filtering could not match that applied to full-length reads. Sequences were annotated with PyIR, a Python wrapper for IgBLAST v1.9, using IMGT germline references to assign V/J genes and CDR3. Any read was removed if the V/J assignment was weak (E-value above 1e-6), the CDR3 was missing, or the read contained stop codons, out-of-frame junctions, or ambiguous translated residues. V3J clonotypes were defined as sequences sharing the same inferred V gene, J gene, and CDR3 amino acid sequence. To compute the percentage overlap between repertoires, the number of shared unique clonotypes was divided by the size of the smaller repertoire. Repertoire richness was assessed with RTK rarefaction, the Chao1 estimator, and Recon v2.1 estimates of unobserved clonotypes. Generation probabilities were computed with OLGA for all TCRbeta clonotypes obtained by the gDNA method from several donors. TCRdb's version of the immuneACCESS table is confined to in-frame rearrangements and falls short of the full clone set. An unresolved V gene accounts for under half of the shortfall where checked; the remainder is of unknown origin. V, J and clone size are those of that table, while D and trimming were read from the DNA. This sample holds hundreds of thousands of clones; around two thirds were observed only once. The ten largest clones capture approximately 1.8% of the sample.

In the germline V gene, CDR1 corresponds to KGHSH and CDR2 to LQKENI. Trimming leaves V shorter by 3 bases and J shorter by 3 bases, with the junction holding 4 bases beyond the gene matches. The CDR3 runs 15 amino acids, cysteine and phenylalanine included. Left in the record is the CDR3 DNA by itself, 45 bases read in frame from the first base. Sequences were obtained from memory CD4+ T cells sorted from blood. The cell subset or site label for this specimen denotes: CD45RA-negative fraction. This chain joins TRBV18 to TRBJ2-7, and TRBD2 matches 11 of the central bases. The TCR was taken from a woman in her twenties or thirties in good health. Read as DNA, the sequence is TGTGCCAGCTCACCTATAGCGGGAGGGGACTACGAGCAGTACTTC. Its translation is CASSPIAGGDYEQYF.